A single sample is the source of the 9 T cell receptor beta chains below, sequenced in a study of blood T cell repertoires in COVID-19. Assay: immunoSEQ multiplex PCR; the TCRdb copy retains only in-frame clones and omits some. The table includes 150,000 to 200,000 clones, 88% detected once. Sequencing was carried out using peripheral blood. These TCRs come from a human donor in a cohort sampled during active COVID-19.

The chain is built from TRBV4-1 and TRBJ2-7; perhaps TRBD2 as D (6 bases). CDR3 length equals 16 residues. The V and J ends lost 4 bases and 0 bases respectively, with 16 bases between them. Looked up from germline, CDR1 is MGHRA and CDR2 is YSYEKL. CDR3 DNA sequence: TGCGCCAGCAGCCCGGACCCGGGGGATCTCTCCTACGAGCAGTACTTC. It specifies CASSPDPGDLSYEQYF.

The chain carries TRBV7-6 and TRBJ2-7, with 8 bases fitting TRBD2. Germline V gene data show CDR1 as SGHVS and CDR2 as FNYEAQ. There are 14 residues in the CDR3. Losses at the gene ends were 5 bases for V and 4 bases for J; bases not matched to a gene: 7. The DNA for the CDR3 is TGTGCCAGCAGCCCCCCGGGGGGGCAGTACGAGCAGTACTTC. As protein: CASSPPGGQYEQYF.

This chain connects TRBV18 to TRBJ2-7; TRBD2 agrees at 11 bases. Germline V gene sequence: CDR1 KGHSH, CDR2 LQKENI. CDR3 size: 15 residues. J gave up 1 base and V 5 bases, and 4 bases lay outside the gene matches. For the CDR3, the DNA is TGTGCCAGCTCATCGACTAGCGGGGCGTCCTACGAGCAGTACTTC. It encodes CASSSTSGASYEQYF.

The chain employs TRBV11-2 and TRBJ1-4; D is unclear. CDR1 SGHAT and CDR2 FQNNGV come from the germline V gene. Trimming left V 1 base short and J 0 bases short, with 6 bases between. The CDR3 totals 15 residues. As DNA, the CDR3 is TGTGCCAGCAGCTTAGTTAGTGCAACTAATGAAAAACTGTTTTTT. The encoded protein is CASSLVSATNEKLFF. Based on the CDR3 plus reference TRBV11-2 and TRBJ1-4, the full variable domain is EAGVAQSPRYKIIEKRQSVAFWCNPISGHATLYWYQQILGQGPKLLIQFQNNGVVDDSQLPKDRFSAERLKGVDSTLKIQPAKLEDSAVYLCASSLVSATNEKLFFGSGTQLSVL.

The chain carries TRBV5-1 and TRBJ1-2; D is perhaps TRBD1 (6 bases). V gave up 2 bases and J gave up 0 bases, with 8 bases separating them. Germline CDR1 SGHRS, CDR2 YFSETQ. The CDR3 covers 14 residues. In nucleotides, the CDR3 is TGCGCCAGCAGCTTAGGGACATCTAACTATGGCTACACCTTC. It specifies CASSLGTSNYGYTF.

The chain carries TRBV28 and TRBJ2-5; 8 bases align to TRBD2. Trimming removed 7 bases from V and 5 bases from J; junction bases left unmatched: 9. Germline assignment: CDR1 MDHEN and CDR2 SYDVKM. This CDR3 is built from 14 residues. The CDR3 sequence: CASTKAGARETQYF. The DNA for the CDR3 is TGTGCCAGCACCAAAGCGGGGGCAAGGGAGACCCAGTACTTC. Complete variable domain (other parts from reference TRBV28 and TRBJ2-5): DVKVTQSSRYLVKRTGEKVFLECVQDMDHENMFWYRQDPGLGLRLIYFSYDVKMKEKGDIPEGYSVSREKKERFSLILESASTNQTSMYLCASTKAGARETQYFGPGTRLLVL.

The rearrangement uses TRBV28 and TRBJ1-5, with unresolved D. Trimming stripped 5 bases from V and 2 bases from J, with 13 bases between. Germline V gene lookup returns CDR1 MDHEN and CDR2 SYDVKM. The CDR3 is 15 amino acids. The CDR3 DNA reads TGTGCCAGCAGTGGAGGAAGGGAAGGCAATCAGCCCCAGCATTTT. As protein: CASSGGREGNQPQHF. The complete variable domain, with remaining parts taken from reference TRBV28 and TRBJ1-5, reads DVKVTQSSRYLVKRTGEKVFLECVQDMDHENMFWYRQDPGLGLRLIYFSYDVKMKEKGDIPEGYSVSREKKERFSLILESASTNQTSMYLCASSGGREGNQPQHFGDGTRLSIL.

This sequence joins TRBV7-2 and TRBJ2-3; 9 positions match TRBD2. Germline trimming cut 5 bases from V and 4 bases from J; bases unmatched to any gene: 10. This CDR3 region has 16 residues. Germline V gene sequence: CDR1 SGHTA, CDR2 FQGNSA. CDR3: CASSPLAGAGSDTQYF. CDR3 nucleotides: TGTGCCAGCAGCCCCTTAGCGGGAGCGGGGTCAGATACGCAGTATTTT.

The rearrangement uses TRBV27 and TRBJ1-1, with D uncertain. Trimming stripped 3 bases from V and 6 bases from J, with 8 bases between. The CDR3 has 12 amino acids. Germline lookup yields CDR1 MNHEY and CDR2 SMNVEV (reference sequence). The CDR3 region is CASSFLGAEAFF. CDR3 DNA: TGTGCCAGCAGTTTCTTAGGAGCTGAAGCTTTCTTT.